The 22 T cell receptor beta chains presented below share a single source sample, sequenced in a study of T cell clones after liver transplantation. The table came from immunoSEQ multiplex PCR; TCRdb's copy has only in-frame clones and leaves some out. The top ten clones hold about 8.5% of a sample with nearly 55,000 clones, around 85% of them seen once. This sample comprised CD4+ T cells from blood, obtained before liver transplant. All receptors come from a human donor who received a liver transplant.

The chain uses TRBV18 and TRBJ2-1; no reliable D call. V lost 2 bases, J lost 5 bases, and 7 bases lay in between. Germline CDR1 is KGHSH and CDR2 is LQKENI. The CDR3 loop spans 13 amino acids. CDR3 sequence reads: CASSPGLNNEQFF. For the CDR3, the DNA is TGTGCCAGCTCACCAGGGCTTAACAATGAGCAGTTCTTC.

The chain couples TRBV5-6 to TRBJ2-1; TRBD2 matches 7 bases. Per the germline V gene, CDR1 is SGHDT and CDR2 is YYEEEE. The CDR3 extends over 15 amino acids. The trim removed 2 bases at V and 4 bases at J, leaving 6 bases unmatched. CDR3 loop: CASSLELASYNEQFF. The CDR3 bases are TGTGCCAGCAGCTTAGAACTAGCGAGTTACAATGAGCAGTTCTTC.

The CDR3 reads CASSRSTAGAGYNEQFF. In DNA, the CDR3 is TGCGCCAGCAGCCGGAGTACGGCGGGAGCCGGTTACAATGAGCAGTTCTTC. The chain recombines TRBV4-3 with TRBJ2-1, with 7 bases that match TRBD2. CDR1 is LGHNA and CDR2 is YSLEER in the germline V gene. The CDR3 is 17 amino acids. With 4 bases clipped from V and 4 bases from J, the junction kept 13 bases outside the gene matches.

The CDR3 spells CASSLGGRAYGYTF. CDR3 DNA: TGTGCCAGCAGCTTAGGGGGCAGAGCCTATGGCTACACCTTC. V and J are TRBV7-2 and TRBJ1-2; the D gene is possibly TRBD1 (5 bases). The CDR3 is 14 amino acids. The V gene's germline CDR1 is SGHTA and CDR2 FQGNSA. V was pared by 1 base and J by 4 bases, with 10 bases between.

The rearrangement links TRBV29-1 to TRBJ1-2; TRBD1 might be the D (5 bases). The CDR3 has 12 amino acids. With 7 bases removed from V and 4 bases from J, the gap between germline ends came to 13 bases. CDR1 is SQVTM and CDR2 is ANQGSEA in the germline V gene. CDR3 protein: CSADGGSYGYTF. The CDR3, as DNA: TGCAGCGCCGACGGGGGGTCCTATGGCTACACCTTC.

The rearrangement joins TRBV7-6 to TRBJ2-7; D is uncertain. The CDR3 extends over 12 amino acids. V lost 2 bases and J 2 bases, leaving 4 bases between the germline ends. Germline V gene data show CDR1 as SGHVS and CDR2 as FNYEAQ. The DNA for the CDR3 is TGTGCCAGCAGCTTAAATACCTACGAGCAGTACTTC. The encoded protein is CASSLNTYEQYF.

This clone occurred a few times. This chain uses TRBV2 with TRBJ2-2, with D perhaps being TRBD1 or TRBD2 (5 bases each). The CDR3 has 13 residues. V was cut by 6 bases and J by 5 bases, with 10 bases left in between. CDR1 and CDR2 from the germline V gene are SNHLY and FYNNEI. The CDR3 here is CASRGVATGELFF. CDR3 DNA sequence: TGTGCCAGCAGGGGGGTAGCGACCGGGGAGCTGTTTTTT. Filled out from reference TRBV2 and TRBJ2-2, the complete variable domain reads EPEVTQTPSHQVTQMGQEVILRCVPISNHLYFYWYRQILGQKVEFLVSFYNNEISEKSEIFDDQFSVERPDGSNFTLKIRSTKLEDSAMYFCASRGVATGELFFGEGSRLTVL.

The rearrangement joins TRBV6-1 to TRBJ2-5; the D gene could be TRBD1 or TRBD2 (6 bases each). Germline loops: CDR1 MNHNS, CDR2 SASEGT. The V end lost 3 bases, the J end lost 8 bases, and 10 bases lay between the germline ends. This CDR3 is 12 amino acids long. The CDR3 region is CASSDLGGTQYF. CDR3 bases: TGTGCCAGCAGTGATTTGGGGGGCACCCAGTACTTC.

The J gene is TRBJ1-5, the V gene TRBV15; 9 nucleotides align to TRBD1. The junction had 4 bases not matched to a gene; V was cut back by 3 bases and J by 4 bases. Germline CDR1 is LNHNV and CDR2 is YYDKDF (reference sequence). The CDR3 covers 15 residues. The CDR3 region has the DNA TGTGCCACCAGCAGGGGACAGGGTGGGAATCAGCCCCAGCATTTT. Translation gives CATSRGQGGNQPQHF.

The CDR3 DNA is TGTGCCAGCAATCCGGGACAGAGCTCCTACGAGCAGTACTTC. This codes for CASNPGQSSYEQYF. This rearrangement joins TRBV2 to TRBJ2-7; TRBD1 aligns across 7 bases. This CDR3 is 14 amino acids long. Trimming removed 7 bases from V and 0 bases from J; junction bases left unmatched: 6. Germline V gene data show CDR1 as SNHLY and CDR2 as FYNNEI. The variable domain in full, with the rest retrieved from reference TRBV2 and TRBJ2-7, is EPEVTQTPSHQVTQMGQEVILRCVPISNHLYFYWYRQILGQKVEFLVSFYNNEISEKSEIFDDQFSVERPDGSNFTLKIRSTKLEDSAMYFCASNPGQSSYEQYFGPGTRLTVT.

The chain recombines TRBV5-1 with TRBJ1-3; a weak D match, TRBD1 (5 bases). The CDR3 totals 18 residues. The V end lost 4 bases, the J end lost 0 bases, and 20 bases lay between the germline ends. Germline assignment: CDR1 SGHRS and CDR2 YFSETQ. The DNA of the CDR3 is TGCGCCAGCAGCCGAAGCCCGGGGCAGGGAGGCTCTGGAAACACCATATATTTT. Amino acid sequence: CASSRSPGQGGSGNTIYF. The full variable domain, completed using reference TRBV5-1 and TRBJ1-3, is KAGVTQTPRYLIKTRGQQVTLSCSPISGHRSVSWYQQTPGQGLQFLFEYFSETQRNKGNFPGRFSGRQFSNSRSEMNVSTLELGDSALYLCASSRSPGQGGSGNTIYFGEGSWLTVV.

This clone came up a few times. This chain uses TRBV4-1 with TRBJ1-2, with D hard to call. Germline CDR1 is MGHRA and CDR2 is YSYEKL. This CDR3 comprises 14 residues. The germline V and J ends were trimmed by 0 bases and 8 bases, with 13 bases remaining between them. The CDR3 is CASSQDVWTYGYTF. The CDR3 DNA follows: TGCGCCAGCAGCCAAGATGTGTGGACCTACGGCTACACCTTC.

The chain links TRBV4-2 to TRBJ2-3; D not certain. CDR3 length: 15 residues. CDR1 is LGHNA and CDR2 is YNFKEQ in the germline V gene. V lost 2 bases, J lost 2 bases, and 11 bases lay in between. CDR3 in DNA: TGTGCCAGCAGCCAACCTTCACGCCCCACAGATACGCAGTATTTT. It specifies CASSQPSRPTDTQYF.

V is TRBV4-3 and J is TRBJ2-3; 9 bases map to TRBD2. Trimming removed 5 bases from V and 12 bases from J; junction bases left unmatched: 15. Looked up from germline, CDR1 is LGHNA and CDR2 is YSLEER. This CDR3 is 15 amino acids long. The CDR3, as DNA: TGCGCCAGCAGCGTGGGCGGGGGGGCTAGCGAGCTTCAGTATTTT. It encodes CASSVGGGASELQYF.

This sequence joins TRBV28 and TRBJ2-2; 13 nucleotides line up with TRBD2. The CDR3 has 18 residues. Germline loops: CDR1 MDHEN, CDR2 SYDVKM. V shed 8 bases, J shed 5 bases, and the junction held 14 bases outside the gene matches. CDR3 nucleotide sequence: TGTGCCAGCGGACAACTAGCGGGAGGGCCATTTCGAACCGGGGAGCTGTTTTTT. Its translation is CASGQLAGGPFRTGELFF.

The chain is built from TRBV19 and TRBJ1-1; D is uncertain. The CDR3 totals 13 residues. V was pared by 6 bases and J by 2 bases, with 10 bases between. Germline lookup yields CDR1 LNHDA and CDR2 SQIVND (reference sequence). CDR3 sequence: CASRRTVNTEAFF. CDR3 bases: TGTGCCAGTAGACGGACGGTAAACACTGAAGCTTTCTTT.

Here the CDR3 DNA reads TGCGCCAGCAGCTTGGGGCCTAGCGGCCAAGAGACCCAGTACTTC. Translation: CASSLGPSGQETQYF. The rearrangement links TRBV5-1 to TRBJ2-5, with TRBD2 matching over 7 bases. The germline CDR1 and CDR2 sequences are SGHRS and YFSETQ. The CDR3 runs 15 residues. The trim removed 0 bases at V and 1 base at J, leaving 3 bases unmatched.

The chain couples TRBV5-1 to TRBJ2-7; D is unclear. V was shortened by 4 bases and J by 5 bases, with 16 bases between the two germline ends. Germline V gives CDR1 SGHRS, CDR2 YFSETQ. The CDR3 length is 14 residues. The CDR3: CASSEDGRMNEQYF. In nucleotides, the CDR3 is TGCGCCAGCAGCGAGGACGGAAGGATGAACGAGCAGTACTTC.

The CDR3 is CASRLTGTDTQYF. In DNA, the CDR3 is TGTGCCAGCAGGCTGACAGGGACAGATACGCAGTATTTT. The V call is TRBV25-1, the J call TRBJ2-3; TRBD1 matches 7 bases. V lost 6 bases, J lost 3 bases, and 3 bases stayed unmatched. CDR1 MGHDK and CDR2 SYGVNS come from the germline V gene. This CDR3 has 13 amino acids.

The rearrangement joins TRBV2 to TRBJ2-4, with D uncertain. The CDR3 totals 15 residues. Germline V gene lookup returns CDR1 SNHLY and CDR2 FYNNEI. V was clipped by 0 bases and J by 0 bases, with 6 bases between them. CDR3: CASSEAQLAKNIQYF. The DNA for the CDR3 is TGTGCCAGCAGTGAAGCACAGTTAGCCAAAAACATTCAGTACTTC.

In nucleotides, the CDR3 is TGTGCCAGCAGCGTAGGCACCGGAGGGGGAATAGAGACCCAGTACTTC. This codes for CASSVGTGGGIETQYF. This chain uses TRBV9 with TRBJ2-5; perhaps D is TRBD1 or TRBD2 (6 bases each). Trimming removed 0 bases from V and 4 bases from J, with 16 bases in between. The germline gives CDR1 SGDLS, CDR2 YYNGEE. The CDR3 is made up of 16 amino acids.

This sequence joins TRBV11-2 and TRBJ1-1; D uncertain. V dropped 0 bases and J dropped 3 bases, with 11 bases sitting between them. The CDR3 has 15 residues. CDR1 and CDR2 (germline): SGHAT, FQNNGV. CDR3 nucleotide sequence: TGTGCCAGCAGCTTAGATCTTACCCGCGACACTGAAGCTTTCTTT. As protein: CASSLDLTRDTEAFF.